The clone carrying this TCR beta chain has ten or more counts. Antigen: not known. Trimming pared 1 base from V and 0 bases from J, leaving 13 bases between. The CDR3 length is 17 residues. Germline values: CDR1 GTSNPN, CDR2 SVGIG (reference sequence). The data derive from a study of CD8+CD57+ T cells in acquired aplastic anemia. General study results and limits: Under 35 was the count of CD8+ CDR3 sequences that patients shared with controls.

Those patients picked for sequencing had displayed CD8+CD57+ cell expansion on flow cytometry. TCR beta VDJ and CDR3 profiling used genomic DNA as template. Each CDR3 protein is one row after TCRdb ran MiXCR on the reads. In the table there are 100,000 to 150,000 distinct CDR3 sequences, nearly 40% of which are singletons. Sequencing was done on a sample of sorted CD4+, CD8+, or CD8+CD57+ T cells (not recorded which) from PBMCs. This TCR came from a human donor with aplastic anemia. This chain connects TRBV30 to TRBJ1-6, with D unclear. The CDR3 nucleotides read TGTGCCTGGAGTGGCGGCAGATCTAGCTCCTATAATTCACCCCTCCACTTT. Residues: CAWSGGRSSSYNSPLHF. The whole variable domain, filled in from reference TRBV30 and TRBJ1-6, reads SQTIHQWPATLVQPVGSPLSLECTVEGTSNPNLYWYRQAAGRGLQLLFYSVGIGQISSEVPQNLSASRPQDRQFILSSKKLLLSDSGFYLCAWSGGRSSSYNSPLHFGNGTRLTVT.